What follows are 20 T cell receptor beta chains derived from one specimen sequenced in a study of cytomegalovirus exposure and HLA in healthy donors. The study ran its PCR with 60 Vbeta and 13 Jbeta primers. TCRdb keeps only in-frame clones here, not all; method: immunoSEQ multiplex PCR. This sample has approximately 210,000 clones; nearly 80% occur once, and the top ten carry 1.5% to 2%. Sequenced: PBMCs. These receptors were obtained from a male donor in good health and CMV-seronegative.

This clone came up a few times. J is TRBJ2-5 and V is TRBV7-6, with D perhaps matching TRBD2 (7 bases). The CDR3 has 17 residues. The germline V gene has CDR1 SGHVS and CDR2 FNYEAQ. Trimming pared 3 bases from V and 3 bases from J, leaving 20 bases between. The chain's CDR3 is CASSLTPGGRDKETQYF. Written as DNA, the CDR3 is TGTGCCAGCAGCTTGACCCCCGGGGGGCGCGACAAAGAGACCCAGTACTTC. Full variable domain (rest looked up from reference TRBV7-6 and TRBJ2-5): GAGVSQSPRYKVTKRGQDVALRCDPISGHVSLYWYRQALGQGPEFLTYFNYEAQQDKSGLPNDRFSAERPEGSISTLTIQRTEQRDSAMYRCASSLTPGGRDKETQYFGPGTRLLVL.

The genes are TRBV19 and TRBJ1-1, with 9 bases lining up with TRBD1. The J segment lost 5 bases and the V segment lost 4 bases, leaving 11 bases of the junction unmatched. Germline-derived CDR1 and CDR2 are LNHDA and SQIVND (reference sequence). This CDR3 has 16 amino acids. The CDR3 protein is CASSRGPGQGGTEAFF. CDR3 bases: TGTGCCAGTAGTAGAGGGCCGGGACAGGGAGGGACTGAAGCTTTCTTT. The whole variable domain, remainder taken from reference TRBV19 and TRBJ1-1, is DGGITQSPKYLFRKEGQNVTLSCEQNLNHDAMYWYRQDPGQGLRLIYYSQIVNDFQKGDIAEGYSVSREKKESFPLTVTSAQKNPTAFYLCASSRGPGQGGTEAFFGQGTRLTVV.

This rearrangement joins TRBV5-5 to TRBJ2-5, with 8 bases identical to TRBD1. With V trimmed by 1 base and J by 2 bases, 4 bases remained unmatched. The V gene's germline CDR1 is SGHKS and CDR2 YYEKEE (reference sequence). There are 15 residues in the CDR3. CDR3 DNA sequence: TGTGCCAGCAGCTTGTTACGGACAGGGCAAGAGACCCAGTACTTC. Protein sequence: CASSLLRTGQETQYF. The whole variable domain, remainder taken from reference TRBV5-5 and TRBJ2-5, is DAGVTQSPTHLIKTRGQQVTLRCSPISGHKSVSWYQQVLGQGPQFIFQYYEKEERGRGNFPDRFSARQFPNYSSELNVNALLLGDSALYLCASSLLRTGQETQYFGPGTRLLVL.

Only a few counts were recorded for this clone. J is TRBJ2-1 and V is TRBV27; 14 bases are a match to TRBD2. Looked up from germline, CDR1 is MNHEY and CDR2 is SMNVEV (reference sequence). CDR3 length equals 16 residues. The J segment lost 6 bases and the V segment lost 4 bases, leaving 5 bases of the junction unmatched. CDR3 in amino acids: CASSSMTSGRGNEQFF. DNA of the CDR3: TGTGCCAGCAGTTCCATGACTAGCGGGAGGGGCAATGAGCAGTTCTTC.

CDR3: CASSLVVVDTQYF. CDR3 in DNA: TGCGCCAGCAGCTTGGTGGTAGTGGATACGCAGTATTTT. The V and J genes are TRBV5-1 and TRBJ2-3; no definite D call. The V end was cut by 0 bases, the J end by 6 bases, with 8 bases between. CDR1 is SGHRS and CDR2 is YFSETQ in the germline V gene. The CDR3 consists of 13 residues.

Turning to this clone: In the same sample, other DNA sequences code for this CDR3. V usage is TRBV7-3 and J usage is TRBJ1-1; D uncertain. Per the germline V gene, CDR1 is SGHTA and CDR2 is FQGTGA. V lost 5 bases to trimming and J lost 4 bases, with 14 bases between them. The CDR3 is 14 amino acids. The CDR3 coding sequence is TGTGCCAGCAGCCCCGCAGGAGGCGGCACTGAAGCTTTCTTT. It yields the protein CASSPAGGGTEAFF.

This clone appeared a few times. The rearrangement links TRBV6-5 to TRBJ1-3, with D possibly TRBD1 on 6 matching bases. The CDR3 runs 15 residues. V lost 7 bases and J 11 bases, leaving 24 bases between the germline ends. The germline V gene has CDR1 MNHEY and CDR2 SVGAGI. The CDR3 loop is CASTTKRDMLQAIYF. The DNA of the CDR3 is TGTGCCAGCACCACCAAGAGGGACATGCTACAGGCCATATATTTT.

The chain has TRBV7-2 and TRBJ2-5; 9 nucleotides agree with TRBD2. The V segment lost 10 bases and the J segment 4 bases; nucleotides outside the gene matches: 10. The CDR3 loop spans 14 amino acids. Germline CDR1 and CDR2: SGHTA and FQGNSA. The CDR3 reads CATTGGGGGETQYF. For the CDR3, the DNA is TGTGCCACTACCGGCGGCGGGGGGGGAGAGACCCAGTACTTC.

The genes are TRBV29-1 and TRBJ2-2, with 7 bases identical to TRBD1. There are 15 residues in the CDR3. The V gene's germline CDR1 is SQVTM and CDR2 ANQGSEA. The trim removed 5 bases at V and 1 base at J, leaving 7 bases unmatched. CDR3 bases: TGCAGCGTTTCCGGGACAGCCTTGAACACCGGGGAGCTGTTTTTT. This translates into CSVSGTALNTGELFF.

This clone has only one observation. The chain is built from TRBV7-3 and TRBJ2-7, with D possibly matching TRBD2 (6 bases). Germline-derived CDR1 and CDR2 are SGHTA and FQGTGA. There are 13 residues in the CDR3. V lost 3 bases, J lost 3 bases, and 9 bases lay in between. The CDR3 protein is CASSFGGDYEQYF. Written as DNA, the CDR3 is TGTGCCAGCAGCTTCGGGGGTGACTACGAGCAGTACTTC.

This sequence joins TRBV27 and TRBJ2-1; 13 bases line up with TRBD2. Looked up from germline, CDR1 is MNHEY and CDR2 is SMNVEV (reference sequence). Trimming removed 5 bases from V and 7 bases from J; junction bases left unmatched: 5. This CDR3 has 15 amino acids. CDR3 amino acids: CASSKGLAGSNEQFF. CDR3 in DNA: TGTGCCAGCAGTAAGGGACTAGCGGGGTCAAATGAGCAGTTCTTC.

J is TRBJ2-7 and V is TRBV5-6, with a possible D match to TRBD2 (6 bases). This CDR3 region has 14 residues. CDR1 is SGHDT and CDR2 is YYEEEE in the germline V gene. V lost 4 bases to trimming and J lost 3 bases, with 14 bases between them. CDR3 DNA sequence: TGTGCCAGCAGCCCCGGGACGGGAGACTACGAGCAGTACTTC. Its protein product is CASSPGTGDYEQYF.

In its sample, this clone was seen a few times. The rearrangement links TRBV9 to TRBJ2-7; TRBD2 matches 7 bases. V was clipped by 4 bases and J by 3 bases; unmatched bases: 4. Germline values: CDR1 SGDLS, CDR2 YYNGEE. The length of the CDR3 is 13 residues. CDR3 nucleotides: TGTGCCAGCAGCCAGGGAGGGGTCTACGAGCAGTACTTC. This encodes CASSQGGVYEQYF.

The V and J genes are TRBV29-1 and TRBJ1-4; 7 bases align to TRBD1. Germline loops: CDR1 SQVTM, CDR2 ANQGSEA. The CDR3 covers 18 residues. V shed 1 base and J 11 bases; nucleotides not matched to a gene: 22. The CDR3 loop reads CSVEALQPSRGMERKLFF. DNA for the CDR3: TGCAGCGTTGAAGCCCTCCAACCAAGCAGGGGGATGGAGAGGAAACTGTTTTTT.

The rearrangement joins TRBV4-3 to TRBJ1-2, with 9 bases lining up with TRBD1. Germline CDR1 is LGHNA and CDR2 is YSLEER. Trimming removed 2 bases from V and 6 bases from J; junction bases left unmatched: 7. The CDR3 spans 15 residues. The CDR3 bases are TGCGCCAGCAGCCAACTCGGGACAGGGAGGAATGGCTACACCTTC. This sequence encodes CASSQLGTGRNGYTF.

The chain is built from TRBV4-3 and TRBJ2-2; 7 bases match TRBD1. Germline CDR1 and CDR2: LGHNA and YSLEER. V lost 4 bases to trimming and J lost 1 base; unmatched junction nucleotides: 9. The CDR3 consists of 17 residues. The CDR3, as DNA: TGCGCCAGCAGCCTGGAGAGGGGACAGCTGAACACCGGGGAGCTGTTTTTT. Protein product: CASSLERGQLNTGELFF.

This rearrangement joins TRBV25-1 to TRBJ2-5, with a tentative D call TRBD2 (6 bases). CDR1 is MGHDK, CDR2 SYGVNS, per germline. The ends were cut back, 3 bases at V and 1 base at J, with 12 bases in the middle. The CDR3 contains 15 residues. CDR3 bases: TGTGCCAGCAGTGAGGGACGGGAGATCCAAGAGACCCAGTACTTC. This encodes CASSEGREIQETQYF.

The rearrangement uses TRBV7-6 and TRBJ1-1; the D is unclear. The CDR3 has 15 residues. Deletions cut 2 bases from V and 1 base from J, with 11 bases between. Germline V lookup: CDR1 SGHVS, CDR2 FNYEAQ. The CDR3 DNA is TGTGCCAGCAGCTTATTCCGACAAGCGAACACTGAAGCTTTCTTT. Its translation is CASSLFRQANTEAFF. The whole variable domain, remainder taken from reference TRBV7-6 and TRBJ1-1, is GAGVSQSPRYKVTKRGQDVALRCDPISGHVSLYWYRQALGQGPEFLTYFNYEAQQDKSGLPNDRFSAERPEGSISTLTIQRTEQRDSAMYRCASSLFRQANTEAFFGQGTRLTVV.

This chain uses TRBV7-9 with TRBJ2-5; D ambiguous. Germline V gene data show CDR1 as SEHNR and CDR2 as FQNEAQ (reference sequence). Trimming stripped 0 bases from V and 0 bases from J, with 5 bases between. This CDR3 region has 14 residues. As DNA, the CDR3 is TGTGCCAGCAGCTTAGCGGAGTACCAAGAGACCCAGTACTTC. Its translation is CASSLAEYQETQYF.

This clone was found a few times. The rearrangement links TRBV4-3 to TRBJ2-1, with 7 positions matching TRBD2. CDR3 length: 14 residues. V lost 3 bases and J lost 3; bases outside the gene matches: 2. Germline loops: CDR1 LGHNA, CDR2 YSLEER. CDR3 sequence: CASSQTSSYNEQFF. The CDR3 region has the DNA TGCGCCAGCAGCCAGACTAGCAGCTACAATGAGCAGTTCTTC.